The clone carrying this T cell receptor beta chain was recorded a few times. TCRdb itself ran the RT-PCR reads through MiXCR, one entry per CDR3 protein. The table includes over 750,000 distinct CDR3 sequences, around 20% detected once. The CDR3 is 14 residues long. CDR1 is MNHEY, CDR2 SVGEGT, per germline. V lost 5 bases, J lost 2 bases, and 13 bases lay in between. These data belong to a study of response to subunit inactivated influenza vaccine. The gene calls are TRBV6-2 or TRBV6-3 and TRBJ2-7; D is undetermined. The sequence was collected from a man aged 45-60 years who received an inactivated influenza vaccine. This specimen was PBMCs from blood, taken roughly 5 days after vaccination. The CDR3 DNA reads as TGTGCCAGCAGTAACCTCGGACGCCCCTACGAGCAGTACTTC. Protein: CASSNLGRPYEQYF.